This T cell receptor (beta chain) was sequenced during a study of T cells in Graves' hyperthyroidism and ophthalmopathy. The CDR3 regions of TCR beta were amplified from RNA transcripts. During a first-round RT-PCR of the TCR CDR3, the HTBI primer set was used. TCRdb re-analysed the multiplex PCR reads in MiXCR, keeping a single row per CDR3 protein. The table shows a few hundred thousand distinct CDR3 sequences, with roughly 46% occurring only once. J lost 4 bases, V lost 1 base, and 7 bases had no gene match. The CDR3 spans 16 residues. Germline loops: CDR1 LNHNV, CDR2 YYDKDF (reference sequence). The sequence was obtained from a woman under 30 with Graves' hyperthyroidism. The sample consisted of peripheral blood or thyroid tissue (not recorded which). The chain has TRBV15 and TRBJ2-5; 9 nucleotides agree with TRBD2. CDR3 loop: CATSRVAGEGRETQYF. The DNA for the CDR3 is TGTGCCACCAGCAGAGTAGCGGGAGAGGGCCGAGAGACCCAGTACTTC. Full variable domain (rest looked up from reference TRBV15 and TRBJ2-5): DAMVIQNPRYQVTQFGKPVTLSCSQTLNHNVMYWYQQKSSQAPKLLFHYYDKDFNNEADTPDNFQSRRPNTSFCFLDIRSPGLGDTAMYLCATSRVAGEGRETQYFGPGTRLLVL.